Listed below are T cell receptor beta chains from one sample, sequenced in a study of identifying expanded T cells in peripheral blood. Generated by immunoSEQ multiplex PCR, the TCRdb table keeps only in-frame clones and is missing some. The repertoire includes tens of thousands of clones, approximately 84% of them detected once, and approximately 18% sits in the top ten. The sample taken for sequencing was blood. The receptor source for this set is a person between 18 and 75 years old in good health. The CDR3 runs from the conserved cysteine through the conserved F or W. A D gene is named only where the DNA matches it firmly. Only part of the rows carry a size: once, few, many, or a class if the clone is expanded.

V	D	J	size	CDR3	DNA
TRBV19	.	TRBJ2-1	.	CASTRTWIRKFF	TGTGCCAGCACGCGGACATGGATCCGTAAGTTCTTC
TRBV7-3	.	TRBJ1-1	few	CASSLTAGSEAFF	TGTGCCAGCAGCTTAACGGCAGGTTCTGAAGCTTTCTTT
TRBV29-1	.	TRBJ1-1	.	CSAYREKGTEAFF	TGCAGCGCCTACAGGGAAAAGGGCACTGAAGCTTTCTTT
TRBV11-2	.	TRBJ2-7	.	CASSLEAPSYEQYF	TGTGCCAGCAGCTTAGAGGCGCCCTCCTACGAGCAGTACTTC
TRBV6-4	.	TRBJ2-3	.	CASSGFEWGLAGSTDTQYF	TGTGCCAGCAGTGGGTTCGAATGGGGCCTAGCTGGAAGCACAGATACGCAGTATTTT
TRBV30	.	TRBJ2-5	.	CAWSVGETQYF	TGTGCCTGGAGTGTAGGGGAGACCCAGTACTTC
TRBV6-5	.	TRBJ1-5	.	CASSSPGQPQHF	TGTGCCAGCAGTTCCCCTGGGCAGCCCCAGCATTTT
TRBV5-8	.	TRBJ1-4	.	CASSLRGPTNEKLFF	TGTGCCAGCAGCTTGAGAGGCCCGACTAATGAAAAACTGTTTTTT
TRBV5-1	.	TRBJ2-1	few	CASSQLDSYNEQFF	TGCGCCAGCAGCCAACTAGATTCCTACAATGAGCAGTTCTTC
TRBV4-1	TRBD2	TRBJ2-1	.	CASSQLGLGYNEQFF	TGCGCCAGCAGCCAACTGGGACTAGGATACAATGAGCAGTTCTTC
TRBV7-6	.	TRBJ2-7	.	CASSLFSGGEQYF	TGTGCCAGCAGCTTATTCTCGGGTGGCGAGCAGTACTTC
TRBV18	TRBD2	TRBJ2-3	.	CASSPLAGATDTQYF	TGTGCCAGCTCACCACTAGCGGGAGCAACAGATACGCAGTATTTT
TRBV28	.	TRBJ1-5	.	CASSLLDRTNQPQHF	TGTGCCAGCAGTTTATTGGACAGAACCAATCAGCCCCAGCATTTT
TRBV29-1	.	TRBJ2-7	.	CSVEERSYEQYF	TGCAGCGTTGAAGAGCGCTCCTACGAGCAGTACTTC
TRBV19	TRBD1	TRBJ2-3	.	CASSQQGFGDTQYF	TGTGCCAGTAGTCAACAGGGGTTTGGGGATACGCAGTATTTT
TRBV6-1	TRBD1	TRBJ2-7	.	CASSVGGTYEQYF	TGTGCCAGCAGTGTAGGGGGCACCTACGAGCAGTACTTC
TRBV7-7	.	TRBJ2-5	.	CASSFSGLETQYF	TGTGCTAGCAGCTTTAGCGGCTTGGAGACCCAGTACTTC
TRBV7-8	.	TRBJ2-2	few	CASSLTGKNTGELFF	TGTGCCAGCAGCTTAACAGGGAAGAACACCGGGGAGCTGTTTTTT
TRBV19	.	TRBJ1-3	.	CASTQTDYTGNTIYF	TGTGCCAGTACCCAGACAGACTATACTGGAAACACCATATATTTT
TRBV9	.	TRBJ2-2	.	CASSAGTRRVGELFF	TGTGCCAGCAGCGCCGGGACCAGAAGGGTCGGGGAGCTGTTTTTT
TRBV30	.	TRBJ2-3	.	CAKGAGATDTQYF	TGTGCCAAAGGTGCGGGGGCCACAGATACGCAGTATTTT
TRBV28	.	TRBJ1-5	.	CASGLFPSNQPQHF	TGTGCCAGCGGGCTGTTCCCTAGCAATCAGCCCCAGCATTTT
TRBV18	TRBD1	TRBJ1-4	few	CASFPGTGNEKLFF	TGTGCCAGCTTCCCCGGGACAGGGAATGAAAAACTGTTTTTT
TRBV7-2	.	TRBJ2-7	.	CASSVTGPSTTYEQYF	TGTGCCAGCAGCGTCACGGGCCCCTCGACGACCTACGAGCAGTACTTC
TRBV27	TRBD1	TRBJ1-2	.	CASPPRRDRVRTNYGYTF	TGTGCCAGCCCTCCCCGGAGGGACAGGGTAAGGACTAACTATGGCTACACCTTC
TRBV15	TRBD2	TRBJ2-1	few	CATSRGSAGDNEQFF	TGTGCCACCAGCAGAGGTTCGGCGGGAGACAATGAGCAGTTCTTC
TRBV14	TRBD1	TRBJ2-7	.	CASSQGQGGLLYEQYF	TGTGCCAGCAGCCAAGGACAGGGGGGCCTCCTCTACGAGCAGTACTTC
TRBV7-2	.	TRBJ1-5	.	CASSSRGPPGNQPQHF	TGTGCCAGCAGCTCTCGGGGGCCTCCGGGCAATCAGCCCCAGCATTTT
TRBV18	.	TRBJ2-3	.	CASSRNSGSTDTQYF	TGTGCCAGCTCACGGAATAGCGGAAGCACAGATACGCAGTATTTT
TRBV19	.	TRBJ1-3	.	CASSISTGSGNTIYF	TGTGCCAGTAGTATCTCAACTGGCTCTGGAAACACCATATATTTT
TRBV28	.	TRBJ2-7	.	CASSLWLQSSYEQYF	TGTGCCAGCAGTTTGTGGCTCCAGAGCTCCTACGAGCAGTACTTC
TRBV2	.	TRBJ2-6	.	CASSRVSGANVLTF	TGTGCCAGCAGCAGGGTCTCTGGGGCCAACGTCCTGACTTTC
TRBV28	.	TRBJ2-7	few	CASTQGKGYEQYF	TGTGCCAGCACCCAAGGAAAGGGGTACGAGCAGTACTTC
TRBV28	.	TRBJ1-2	.	CASATEVPSGANF	TGTGCCAGCGCCACAGAAGTTCCCTCGGGGGCGAACTTC
TRBV7-8	TRBD1	TRBJ2-7	.	CASSPSGTAYEQYF	TGTGCCAGCAGCCCATCCGGGACAGCCTACGAGCAGTACTTC
TRBV9	.	TRBJ2-7	.	CASSAAGDSYEQYF	TGTGCCAGCAGCGCAGCGGGGGACAGCTACGAGCAGTACTTC
TRBV6-5	.	TRBJ2-7	once	CASSTNSLYEQYF	TGTGCCAGCAGTACCAACTCCCTCTACGAGCAGTACTTC
TRBV29-1	.	TRBJ1-1	few	CSVEGAFF	TGCAGCGTTGAAGGAGCTTTCTTT
TRBV7-2	.	TRBJ2-3	.	CASSLAAAQTDTQYF	TGTGCCAGCAGCTTAGCAGCGGCTCAAACAGATACGCAGTATTTT
TRBV4-2	.	TRBJ2-7	.	CASSWLEDINYEQYF	TGTGCCAGCAGCTGGCTAGAGGACATCAACTACGAGCAGTACTTC
TRBV5-8	TRBD2	TRBJ2-2	.	CASSLSGGTGELFF	TGTGCCAGCAGCTTGTCGGGGGGGACCGGGGAGCTGTTTTTT
TRBV25-1	.	TRBJ2-1	.	CASSVQGGNEQFF	TGTGCCAGCAGTGTTCAAGGGGGCAATGAGCAGTTCTTC
TRBV28	TRBD1	TRBJ1-1	once	CASSRKGQLNTEAFF	TGTGCCAGCAGTCGAAAGGGACAGTTGAACACTGAAGCTTTCTTT
TRBV27	.	TRBJ2-7	once	CASSLDAGVIFYEQYF	TGTGCCAGCAGTTTAGACGCAGGGGTCATCTTCTACGAGCAGTACTTC
TRBV4-1	.	TRBJ2-5	.	CASSQLDRGQSQETQYF	TGCGCCAGCAGCCAACTCGACCGAGGACAGTCCCAAGAGACCCAGTACTTC
TRBV5-3	TRBD1	TRBJ2-7	.	CARSPPDRVDSYEQYF	TGTGCCAGAAGCCCTCCGGACAGGGTCGACTCCTACGAGCAGTACTTC
TRBV5-6	TRBD1	TRBJ2-3	once	CASSQPRTGGSDTQYF	TGTGCCAGCAGCCAGCCCCGGACAGGGGGCTCGGATACGCAGTATTTT
TRBV5-1	TRBD2	TRBJ2-7	many	CASSWTSGSIYEQYF	TGCGCCAGCAGCTGGACTAGCGGGAGTATCTACGAGCAGTACTTC
TRBV14	TRBD1	TRBJ2-7	.	CASSQLQGAYSEQYF	TGTGCCAGCAGCCAGCTACAGGGGGCTTATAGCGAGCAGTACTTC
TRBV10-3	TRBD2	TRBJ2-1	few	CAISDPGLGLVEQFF	TGTGCCATCAGTGATCCGGGACTAGGGTTGGTTGAGCAGTTCTTC